These 26 T cell receptor beta chains were sequenced from one sample in a study of radiation and T cells in renal cell carcinoma. As to time point: blood 2 weeks post-SBRT. Treatment indicated: 15 Gy SBRT to primary tumor, nephrectomy 4 weeks later. The data were produced by immunoSEQ multiplex PCR, yet TCRdb's version contains in-frame clones alone and is incomplete. The sample lists roughly 75,000 clones; over 80% were seen once. Material: blood, obtained from a patient whose treatment included radiotherapy and nephrectomy. The receptors come from a man in his 60s with renal cell carcinoma.

V usage is TRBV4-3 and J usage is TRBJ2-2; 7 nucleotides align to TRBD2. Germline CDR1 is LGHNA and CDR2 is YSLEER. V lost 0 bases, J lost 1 base, and 8 bases stayed unmatched. The CDR3 length is 18 residues. The CDR3 is CASSQDSSRGVNTGELFF. Here the CDR3 DNA reads TGCGCCAGCAGCCAAGACTCCTCCCGGGGGGTGAACACCGGGGAGCTGTTTTTT.

V usage is TRBV18 and J usage is TRBJ2-3; 12 nucleotides match TRBD2. V lost 6 bases, J lost 2 bases, and 6 bases stayed unmatched. Germline V gene data show CDR1 as KGHSH and CDR2 as LQKENI. There are 16 residues in the CDR3. The CDR3 spells CASSPRTSGITDTQYF. In nucleotides, the CDR3 is TGTGCCAGCTCCCCTAGGACTAGCGGGATCACAGATACGCAGTATTTT.

The chain couples TRBV5-4 to TRBJ2-1; 7 bases are shared with TRBD2. The trim removed 0 bases at V and 9 bases at J, leaving 3 bases unmatched. In germline, CDR1 is SGHNT, CDR2 YYREEE (reference sequence). The CDR3 contains 13 residues. This chain's CDR3 is CASSLVGEGEQFF. The CDR3 region has the DNA TGTGCCAGCAGCTTGGTTGGGGAGGGTGAGCAGTTCTTC.

The chain uses TRBV7-3 and TRBJ2-6; D uncertain. The CDR3 contains 16 residues. Germline loops: CDR1 SGHTA, CDR2 FQGTGA. Deletions cut 1 base from V and 4 bases from J, with 11 bases between. DNA for the CDR3: TGTGCCAGCAGCTTAAATCCAAGCTCCGGGGCCAACGTCCTGACTTTC. Its protein product is CASSLNPSSGANVLTF.

This clone was detected once. The gene calls are TRBV5-1 and TRBJ2-2, with D perhaps given as TRBD1 or TRBD2 (5 bases each). CDR3 length: 15 residues. Trimming cost V 0 bases and J 6 bases, with 12 bases left between them. The germline gives CDR1 SGHRS, CDR2 YFSETQ. The CDR3 DNA reads as TGCGCCAGCAGCTTGGATCCCGGGACGGCCGGGGAGCTGTTTTTT. The encoded protein is CASSLDPGTAGELFF.

The chain combines TRBV5-6 with TRBJ2-7; D is unresolved. The CDR3 contains 14 residues. V lost 4 bases and J 1 base, leaving 12 bases between the germline ends. Germline V gene data show CDR1 as SGHDT and CDR2 as YYEEEE. CDR3 sequence: CASSKGMFSYEQYF. The CDR3 DNA is TGTGCCAGCAGCAAAGGCATGTTTTCCTACGAGCAGTACTTC.

The V call is TRBV7-2, the J call TRBJ1-2; no firm D call. Germline V CDR1 and CDR2: SGHTA, FQGNSA. This CDR3 spans 12 amino acids. Trimming left V 3 bases short and J 2 bases short, with 4 bases between. The CDR3 nucleotides are TGTGCCAGCAGCTTCGACAACTATGGCTACACCTTC. This sequence encodes CASSFDNYGYTF.

This clone was picked up one time. The V gene is TRBV19, the J gene TRBJ1-2; D unresolved. The germline gives CDR1 LNHDA, CDR2 SQIVND (reference sequence). The CDR3 spans 13 residues. V lost 0 bases to trimming and J lost 10 bases, with 12 bases between them. CDR3: CASSIDGRESYTF. The DNA of the CDR3 is TGTGCCAGTAGTATAGACGGGAGGGAATCCTACACCTTC. The entire variable domain, with the rest obtained from reference TRBV19 and TRBJ1-2, is as follows: DGGITQSPKYLFRKEGQNVTLSCEQNLNHDAMYWYRQDPGQGLRLIYYSQIVNDFQKGDIAEGYSVSREKKESFPLTVTSAQKNPTAFYLCASSIDGRESYTFGSGTRLTVV.

The chain's CDR3 is CASSRLGYTIYF. The DNA of the CDR3 is TGTGCCAGCAGCCGCCTAGGGTACACCATATATTTT. The gene calls are TRBV14 and TRBJ1-3; D remains unclear. Trimming stripped 4 bases from V and 8 bases from J, with 9 bases between. The germline gives CDR1 SGHDN, CDR2 FVKESK. The CDR3 sequence is 12 residues long.

The gene calls are TRBV7-3 and TRBJ2-3; D is ambiguous. The CDR3 consists of 13 residues. Trimming cost V 3 bases and J 0 bases, with 4 bases left between them. Germline V lookup: CDR1 SGHTA, CDR2 FQGTGA. The CDR3 loop reads CASSFGSTDTQYF. CDR3 sequence (DNA): TGTGCCAGCAGCTTCGGAAGCACAGATACGCAGTATTTT. The complete variable domain, with remaining parts taken from reference TRBV7-3 and TRBJ2-3, reads GAGVSQTPSNKVTEKGKYVELRCDPISGHTALYWYRQSLGQGPEFLIYFQGTGAADDSGLPNDRFFAVRPEGSVSTLKIQRTERGDSAVYLCASSFGSTDTQYFGPGTRLTVL.

The DNA for the CDR3 is TGTGCCAGCAGCTTAGAACAAGGCCAGTACAATGAGCAGTTCTTC. Amino acids: CASSLEQGQYNEQFF. The chain is built from TRBV7-8 and TRBJ2-1; D gene unclear. The germline CDR1 and CDR2 sequences are SGHVS and FQNEAQ. The CDR3 covers 15 residues. Trimming took 1 base from V and 4 from J, leaving 11 bases between them.

The chain carries TRBV19 and TRBJ1-2, with TRBD1 matching 9 bases. The germline CDR1 and CDR2 sequences are LNHDA and SQIVND (reference sequence). After removal of 5 bases from V and 4 bases from J, the junction contained 11 bases not matched to a gene. This CDR3 contains 16 residues. The CDR3 loop reads CASSSPHRGLGYGYTF. DNA for the CDR3: TGTGCCAGTAGTTCTCCCCACAGGGGGCTCGGCTATGGCTACACCTTC.

The gene calls are TRBV5-1 and TRBJ2-5, with D possibly being TRBD1 (5 bases). Trimming pared 2 bases from V and 4 bases from J, leaving 15 bases between. The CDR3 loop spans 15 amino acids. Germline lookup yields CDR1 SGHRS and CDR2 YFSETQ. The CDR3 loop is CASSFQGQSAETQYF. The CDR3 region has the DNA TGCGCCAGCAGCTTTCAGGGCCAGAGTGCAGAGACCCAGTACTTC.

This sequence joins TRBV23-1 and TRBJ2-3; D is unresolved. TRBV23-1 is an ORF for which the function is uncertain. Trimming removed 10 bases at V and 3 bases at J, with 17 bases between. CDR3 length: 14 residues. CDR3 DNA: TGCGCCACCCATTCTGGGGTTAGGACAGATACGCAGTATTTT. Residues: CATHSGVRTDTQYF.

The chain employs TRBV7-8 and TRBJ1-5; the D gene is possibly TRBD1 (6 bases). V lost 5 bases and J 7 bases, leaving 30 bases between the germline ends. The CDR3 has 19 residues. Germline V gene lookup returns CDR1 SGHVS and CDR2 FQNEAQ. CDR3 protein: CASSPLSWGGASAGQPQHF. CDR3 DNA sequence: TGTGCCAGCAGCCCACTCAGCTGGGGGGGGGCCTCGGCGGGACAGCCCCAGCATTTT.

V and J are TRBV7-2 and TRBJ2-5, with TRBD2 identical over 7 bases. V shed 1 base, J shed 5 bases, and the junction held 4 bases outside the gene matches. Germline CDR1 SGHTA, CDR2 FQGNSA. CDR3 size: 14 residues. CDR3 bases: TGTGCCAGCAGCTTAGGCGGGAGAGCGGAGACCCAGTACTTC. This gives the protein CASSLGGRAETQYF.

The rearrangement uses TRBV5-1 and TRBJ1-3; D is unclear. This CDR3 region has 14 residues. CDR1 and CDR2 (germline): SGHRS, YFSETQ. The V and J ends lost 6 bases and 0 bases respectively, with 10 bases between them. The CDR3 bases are TGCGCCAGCACTTCAGGTAGCTCTGGAAACACCATATATTTT. Its protein product is CASTSGSSGNTIYF.

The rearrangement uses TRBV27 and TRBJ1-1, with D perhaps TRBD1 (5 bases). V lost 2 bases and J 0 bases, leaving 19 bases between the germline ends. CDR1 MNHEY and CDR2 SMNVEV come from the germline V gene (reference sequence). The CDR3 sequence is 18 residues long. The CDR3, as DNA: TGTGCCAGCAGTTTAAGCCAGGGTATAGACTACTTGAACACTGAAGCTTTCTTT. It yields the protein CASSLSQGIDYLNTEAFF.

This clone was detected once. The chain joins TRBV10-2 to TRBJ2-1; TRBD1 matches 9 bases. Trimming took 0 bases from V and 8 from J; bases not matched to a gene: 8. The germline V gene encodes CDR1 WSHSY and CDR2 SAAADI. The CDR3 spans 16 residues. The CDR3 protein is CASSESTGTGSDEQFF. In DNA, the CDR3 is TGCGCCAGCAGTGAGTCGACCGGGACAGGGTCAGATGAGCAGTTCTTC.

This rearrangement joins TRBV7-3 to TRBJ2-1; 7 bases are shared with TRBD2. CDR3 length: 15 amino acids. Germline V lookup: CDR1 SGHTA, CDR2 FQGTGA. After removal of 4 bases from V and 9 bases from J, the junction contained 12 bases not matched to a gene. CDR3 loop: CASSSPVGGKAEQFF. DNA for the CDR3: TGTGCCAGCAGCTCTCCCGTGGGAGGGAAGGCTGAGCAGTTCTTC. Using reference TRBV7-3 and TRBJ2-1 for the parts outside the CDR3, the full variable domain is GAGVSQTPSNKVTEKGKYVELRCDPISGHTALYWYRQSLGQGPEFLIYFQGTGAADDSGLPNDRFFAVRPEGSVSTLKIQRTERGDSAVYLCASSSPVGGKAEQFFGPGTRLTVL.

The V gene is TRBV7-9, the J gene TRBJ1-1; D possibly corresponds to TRBD1 (6 bases). CDR3 size: 16 residues. Trimming stripped 1 base from V and 0 bases from J, with 12 bases between. The V gene's germline CDR1 is SEHNR and CDR2 FQNEAQ (reference sequence). CDR3 in DNA: TGTGCCAGCAGCTTAGGGCAGGGGAGGATGAACACTGAAGCTTTCTTT. It is translated as CASSLGQGRMNTEAFF.

The V and J genes are TRBV19 and TRBJ2-4; D remains ambiguous. The ends were cut back, 1 base at V and 5 bases at J, with 12 bases in the middle. CDR1 LNHDA and CDR2 SQIVND come from the germline V gene (reference sequence). This CDR3 is 15 amino acids long. The CDR3 is CASSIANLPQNIQYF. The CDR3 coding sequence is TGTGCCAGTAGTATAGCTAACCTTCCCCAAAACATTCAGTACTTC.

V is TRBV30 and J is TRBJ2-7; D gene ambiguous. Germline-derived CDR1 and CDR2 are GTSNPN and SVGIG (reference sequence). Trimming took off 5 bases at V and 3 bases at J, with 11 bases between the two ends. The CDR3 is 12 amino acids. CDR3 coding DNA: TGTGCCTGGCAGTCCATGGACTACGAGCAGTACTTC. It yields the protein CAWQSMDYEQYF.

This clone has only a few counts. This chain connects TRBV19 to TRBJ2-1; TRBD2 aligns across 12 bases. This CDR3 region has 15 residues. In germline, CDR1 is LNHDA, CDR2 SQIVND (reference sequence). With 7 bases clipped from V and 7 bases from J, the junction kept 8 bases outside the gene matches. The CDR3 sequence is CASKTTSGRANEQFF. The CDR3 DNA is TGTGCCAGTAAAACGACTAGCGGGAGAGCGAATGAGCAGTTCTTC.

The CDR3 region has the DNA TGTGCCAGCAGCTTAGAAGCCGGGACAGGGGTCCGGTGGAGGGAAGCTTTCTTT. Its protein product is CASSLEAGTGVRWREAFF. The chain has TRBV7-9 and TRBJ1-1; 10 bases map to TRBD1. The CDR3 sequence is 18 residues long. With V trimmed by 1 base and J by 8 bases, 16 bases remained unmatched. Germline CDR1 reads SEHNR; CDR2 reads FQNEAQ (reference sequence). The entire variable domain, with the rest obtained from reference TRBV7-9 and TRBJ1-1, is as follows: DTGVSQNPRHKITKRGQNVTFRCDPISEHNRLYWYRQTLGQGPEFLTYFQNEAQLEKSRLLSDRFSAERPKGSFSTLEIQRTEQGDSAMYLCASSLEAGTGVRWREAFFGQGTRLTVV.

This clone showed up just a few times. V and J are TRBV13 and TRBJ1-3; D might be TRBD1 (6 bases). Germline assignment: CDR1 PRHDT and CDR2 FYEKMQ (reference sequence). The CDR3 runs 16 residues. V was cut by 5 bases and J by 7 bases, with 21 bases left in between. CDR3 sequence: CASSAAGASARNTIYF. The DNA for the CDR3 is TGTGCCAGCAGCGCTGCGGGGGCGTCCGCCAGGAACACCATATATTTT.